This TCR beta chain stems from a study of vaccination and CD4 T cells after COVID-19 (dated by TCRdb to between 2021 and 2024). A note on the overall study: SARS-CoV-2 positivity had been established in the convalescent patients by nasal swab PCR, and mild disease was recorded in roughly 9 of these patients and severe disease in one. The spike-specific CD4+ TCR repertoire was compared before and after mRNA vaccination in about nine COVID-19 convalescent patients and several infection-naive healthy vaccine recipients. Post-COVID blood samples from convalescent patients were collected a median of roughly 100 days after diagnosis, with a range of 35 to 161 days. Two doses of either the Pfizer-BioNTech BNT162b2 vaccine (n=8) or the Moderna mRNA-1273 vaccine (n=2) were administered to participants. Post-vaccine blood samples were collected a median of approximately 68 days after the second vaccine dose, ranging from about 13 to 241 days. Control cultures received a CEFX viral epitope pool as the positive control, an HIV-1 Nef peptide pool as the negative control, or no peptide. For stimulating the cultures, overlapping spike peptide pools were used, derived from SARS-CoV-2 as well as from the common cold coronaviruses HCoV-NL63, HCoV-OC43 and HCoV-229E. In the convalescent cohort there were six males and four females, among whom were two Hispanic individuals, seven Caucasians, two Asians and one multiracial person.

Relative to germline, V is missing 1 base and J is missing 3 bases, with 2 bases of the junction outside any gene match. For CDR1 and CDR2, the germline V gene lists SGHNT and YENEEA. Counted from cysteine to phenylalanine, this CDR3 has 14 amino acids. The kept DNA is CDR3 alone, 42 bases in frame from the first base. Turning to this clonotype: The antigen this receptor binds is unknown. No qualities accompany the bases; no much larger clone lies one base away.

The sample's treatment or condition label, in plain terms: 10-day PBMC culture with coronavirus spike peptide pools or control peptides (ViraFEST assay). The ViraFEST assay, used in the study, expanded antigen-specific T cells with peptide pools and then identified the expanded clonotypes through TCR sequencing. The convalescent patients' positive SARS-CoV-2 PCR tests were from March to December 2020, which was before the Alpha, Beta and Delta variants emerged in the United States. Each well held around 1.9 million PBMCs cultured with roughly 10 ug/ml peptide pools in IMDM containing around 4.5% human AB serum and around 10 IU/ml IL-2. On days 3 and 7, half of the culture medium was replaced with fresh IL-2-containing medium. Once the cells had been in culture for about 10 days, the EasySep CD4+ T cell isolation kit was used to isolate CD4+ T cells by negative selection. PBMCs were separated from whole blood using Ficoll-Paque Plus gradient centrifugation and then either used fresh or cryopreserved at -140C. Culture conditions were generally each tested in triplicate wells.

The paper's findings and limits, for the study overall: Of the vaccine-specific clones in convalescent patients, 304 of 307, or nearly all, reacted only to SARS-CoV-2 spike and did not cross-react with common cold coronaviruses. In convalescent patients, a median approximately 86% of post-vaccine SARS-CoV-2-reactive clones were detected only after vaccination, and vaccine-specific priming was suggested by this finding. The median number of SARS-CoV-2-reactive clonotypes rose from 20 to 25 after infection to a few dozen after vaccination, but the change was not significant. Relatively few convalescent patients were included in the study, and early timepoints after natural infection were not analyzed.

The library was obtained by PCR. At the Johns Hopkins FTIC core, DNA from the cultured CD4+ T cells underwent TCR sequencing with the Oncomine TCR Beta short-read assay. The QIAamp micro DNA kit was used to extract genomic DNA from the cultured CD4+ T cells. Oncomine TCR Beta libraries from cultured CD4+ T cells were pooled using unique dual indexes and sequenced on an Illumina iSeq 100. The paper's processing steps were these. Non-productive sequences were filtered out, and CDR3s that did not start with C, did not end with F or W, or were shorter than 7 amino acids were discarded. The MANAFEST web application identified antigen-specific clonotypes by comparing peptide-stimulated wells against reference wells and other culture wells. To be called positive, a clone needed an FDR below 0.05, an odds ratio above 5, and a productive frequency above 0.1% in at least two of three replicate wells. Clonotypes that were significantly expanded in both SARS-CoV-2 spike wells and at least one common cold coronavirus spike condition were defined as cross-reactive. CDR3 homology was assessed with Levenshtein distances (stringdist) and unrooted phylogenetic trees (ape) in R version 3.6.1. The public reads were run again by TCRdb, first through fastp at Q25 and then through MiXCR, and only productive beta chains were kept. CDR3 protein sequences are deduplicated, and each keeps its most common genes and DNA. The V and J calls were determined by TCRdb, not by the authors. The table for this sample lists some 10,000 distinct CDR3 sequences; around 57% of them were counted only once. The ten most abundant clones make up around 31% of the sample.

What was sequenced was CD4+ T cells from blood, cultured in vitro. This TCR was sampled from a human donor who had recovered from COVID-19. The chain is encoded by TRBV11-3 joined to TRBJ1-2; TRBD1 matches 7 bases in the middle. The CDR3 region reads CASSLGRGDYGYTF. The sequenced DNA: TGTGCCAGCAGCTTAGGCAGGGGGGACTATGGCTACACCTTC.